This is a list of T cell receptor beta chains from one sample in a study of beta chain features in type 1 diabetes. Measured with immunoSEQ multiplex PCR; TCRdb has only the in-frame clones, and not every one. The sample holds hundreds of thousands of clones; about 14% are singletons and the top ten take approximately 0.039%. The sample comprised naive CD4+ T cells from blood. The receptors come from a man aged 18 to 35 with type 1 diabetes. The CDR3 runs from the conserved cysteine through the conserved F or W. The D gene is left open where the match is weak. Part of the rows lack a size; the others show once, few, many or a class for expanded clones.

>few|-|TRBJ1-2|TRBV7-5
CASSKDNNYGYTF
TGTGCCAGCAGCAAGGACAATAACTATGGCTACACCTTC
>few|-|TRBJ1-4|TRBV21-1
CASADRFNEKLFF
TGTGCCAGCGCGGACAGGTTCAATGAAAAACTGTTTTTT
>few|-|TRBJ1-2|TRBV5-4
CASSPGSYGYTF
TGTGCCAGCAGCCCTGGAAGCTATGGCTACACCTTC
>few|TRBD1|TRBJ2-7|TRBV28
CASSLGTGNYEQYF
TGTGCCAGCAGTTTAGGGACAGGGAACTACGAGCAGTACTTC
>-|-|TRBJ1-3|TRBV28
CASEFGNTIYF
TGTGCCAGTGAATTTGGAAACACCATATATTTT
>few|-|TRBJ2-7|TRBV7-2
CASSLGRGVYEQYF
TGTGCCAGCAGCTTAGGGCGCGGGGTCTACGAGCAGTACTTC
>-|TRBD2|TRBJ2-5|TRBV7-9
CASSRPATSGLGETQYF
TGTGCCAGCAGCCGCCCGGCGACTAGCGGGCTCGGAGAGACCCAGTACTTC
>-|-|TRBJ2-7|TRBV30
CAWTQGYEQYF
TGTGCCTGGACACAGGGTTACGAGCAGTACTTC
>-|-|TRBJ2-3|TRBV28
CASSPQKLGRENTQYF
TGTGCCAGCAGCCCGCAAAAGCTGGGGAGAGAAAATACGCAGTATTTT
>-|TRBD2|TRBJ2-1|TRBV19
CASSIAFGLAGNNEQFF
TGTGCCAGTAGTATAGCTTTTGGACTAGCGGGGAACAATGAGCAGTTCTTC
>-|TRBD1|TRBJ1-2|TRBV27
CASSFRRGQPDGYTF
TGTGCCAGCAGTTTTCGCAGGGGGCAGCCGGATGGCTACACCTTC
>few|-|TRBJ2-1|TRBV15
CATSRDGMRSRDEQFF
TGTGCCACCAGCAGAGATGGGATGAGATCGCGGGATGAGCAGTTCTTC